The following is a T cell receptor (beta chain) sequence with its context. Its antigen is still unknown. There are no base qualities to consult, and no much larger clone falls within one base. TCR beta CDR3 regions were amplified from RNA transcripts for repertoire sequencing. The first round was an RT-PCR using HTBI primers with the Qiagen OneStep RT-PCR kit, and this first round was followed by a second-round multiplex PCR, then size selection and purification. Libraries were sequenced paired-end with 100 bp reads on an Illumina HiSeq2000. The source study handled its data this way. SOAPnuke was used to process the reads, throwing out any read that had adapters, had uncalled bases, had a mean Phred below 15, or lacked an exact constant-primer or identifier match. COPE v1.2.5 was used to merge high-quality paired reads. Unique nucleotide sequences were defined as clonotypes and aligned to IMGT TRB V, D and J references using MiTCR v1.1. Analysis was restricted to V-J combinations with a frequency above 0.0001, which covered about 99% of repertoires. For each V-J combination, a TCR clonal expansion and chaos score was defined as F50 clonal expansion divided by the chaos observed in the TCRdist matrix. Welch's t-statistics and random forest were used to reduce the features to some 13 V-J combinations, which were then used as input to a naive Bayes classifier. The similarity between thyroid and blood repertoires was quantified using the Morisita-Horn index. TCRdb ran its own pipeline on the public reads, namely fastp trimming at Q25 and MiXCR clone calling, and kept in-frame beta chains. All rows with the same CDR3 protein become a single entry with the most common DNA and genes. In this record, the V and J calls reflect TCRdb's handling and not the investigators' own analysis. The table for this sample lists nearly 400,000 distinct CDR3 sequences; roughly 18% of them were counted only once. The ten largest clonotypes hold about 1.4% of the sample.

The source of the sample is a study of Graves' ophthalmopathy and Graves' hyperthyroidism (dated by TCRdb to 2016 to 2019). General notes on the study: Peripheral blood was collected at initial diagnosis, before any treatment. In over 5 hyperthyroidism patients, the T-cell repertoire of thyroid tissue was compared with the T-cell repertoire of blood. In total, approximately 130 blood samples were TCR-sequenced: approximately 40 ophthalmopathy, some 80 hyperthyroidism and some 17 hyperthyroidism-to-ophthalmopathy patients. Following sample collection, hyperthyroidism patients were given methimazole at a starting dose of 30 mg daily, and ophthalmopathy patients were given high-dose intravenous methylprednisolone. TCR beta repertoire signatures were used to distinguish Graves' ophthalmopathy from Graves' hyperthyroidism and to predict progression to ophthalmopathy. For training and testing, the approximately 92 patients in the discovery cohort were randomly divided in a 7:3 ratio. To explore V-J signatures that distinguish ophthalmopathy from hyperthyroidism, a discovery set of more than 90 patients was enrolled, made up of approximately 45 with ophthalmopathy and 55 to 65 with stable hyperthyroidism. For independent validation, a separate cohort was made up of approximately 18 hyperthyroidism patients plus 17 patients who later progressed from hyperthyroidism to ophthalmopathy.

Ophthalmopathy patients were characterized by moderately to severely active disease, a Clinical Activity Score of at least 3, a NOSPECS grade of at least 4, and a disease duration under 3 months. Patients with other autoimmune diseases, uncontrolled infections, pregnancy or lactation were excluded. Diagnosis relied on clinical symptoms, serum thyroxine, TRAb, thyroid ultrasound and orbital computed tomography. Using Ficoll-Paque density gradient centrifugation, PBMCs were isolated from about 9.4 ml of fresh peripheral blood. Total RNA was extracted with Trizol reagent and quality-checked on an Agilent 2100 Bioanalyzer. The cysteine opens and the phenylalanine closes a CDR3 of 15 amino acids. Here the CDR3 DNA is all that survives: 45 bases in frame from base 1. V loses 0 bases of germline sequence and J loses 6 bases, and the interval between the two ends is 9 bases. The CDR1 and CDR2 encoded by the germline V gene are SGHTA and FQGNSA.

Points the paper makes about the study in general: In validation, the model predicted ophthalmopathy progression with about 70% sensitivity and 72.22% specificity; some twelve predicted patients were CT-confirmed with GO in a median of approximately 6.5 months. Among expanded thyroid clonotypes with frequency above 0.001, most also showed up in blood, which suggests that blood repertoires may reflect the thyroid immune response. Ophthalmopathy was separated from stable hyperthyroidism by the 13-signature model with roughly 88% sensitivity and less than 82% specificity in cross-validation and with 80%/75% in the test set. Sample size was not statistically predetermined, and group allocation was not concealed from the investigators.

In this chain, TRBV7-2 is recombined with TRBJ1-6, with the D gene not confidently named. The clonotype originates from a woman aged 18-29 years with Graves' ophthalmopathy. Donor details come from another sample of the same person, matched by shared clones. The sequencing input was peripheral blood. CDR3 sequence: CASSLAVGSNSPLHF. The DNA sequence is TGTGCCAGCAGCTTAGCGGTGGGAAGTAATTCACCCCTCCACTTT.